The 9 T cell receptor beta chains listed next were all sequenced from one sample in a study of T cell changes during pregnancy in multiple sclerosis (dated by TCRdb to the late 2010s). The library came from the immunoSEQ multiplex PCR assay. The source is immuneACCESS, and TCRdb retained only in-frame sequences with V and J called. Part of the clones is not carried over; for the studies checked, unresolved V genes explain less than half of this, and the remainder is unexplained. Here the sample has 40,000 to 55,000 clones; almost 95% occur a single time. About 4.5% of the sample goes to the ten largest clones. Sample: CD8+ T cells from peripheral blood mononuclear cells, taken in the first trimester of pregnancy. These receptors were collected from a female donor with multiple sclerosis, enrolled in a pregnancy study.

The chain recombines TRBV6-1 with TRBJ2-1; D is unresolved. Trimming took off 0 bases at V and 9 bases at J, with 3 bases between the two ends. The CDR3 length is 11 residues. Germline V gene lookup returns CDR1 MNHNS and CDR2 SASEGT. The CDR3: CASSEAREQFF. The CDR3, as DNA: TGTGCCAGCAGTGAAGCGCGTGAGCAGTTCTTC.

This chain uses TRBV2 with TRBJ1-2; 7 nucleotides align to TRBD1. CDR3 length: 17 residues. Germline assignment: CDR1 SNHLY and CDR2 FYNNEI. V was pared by 3 bases and J by 4 bases, with 14 bases of the junction left unmatched. The CDR3 DNA reads TGTGCCAGCAGTGAGCTACCCTCCGGGACAGCGAGCTATGGCTACACCTTC. It is translated as CASSELPSGTASYGYTF.

This chain connects TRBV19 to TRBJ1-5, with 9 positions matching TRBD1. CDR1 and CDR2 (germline): LNHDA, SQIVND (reference sequence). This CDR3 spans 15 amino acids. The J segment lost 3 bases and the V segment lost 3 bases, leaving 3 bases of the junction unmatched. Written as DNA, the CDR3 is TGTGCCAGTAGTATCTGGACAGGGGACAATCAGCCCCAGCATTTT. It encodes CASSIWTGDNQPQHF.

V gene TRBV11-2 combines with J gene TRBJ2-5; D is unclear. Germline-derived CDR1 and CDR2 are SGHAT and FQNNGV. Trimming shortened V by 4 bases and J by 5 bases, and 8 bases separated the two germline ends. This CDR3 is built from 12 residues. CDR3 sequence reads: CASSSSWETQYF. The CDR3, as DNA: TGTGCCAGCAGCTCGAGCTGGGAGACCCAGTACTTC.

The chain employs TRBV2 and TRBJ1-5, with TRBD1 as a possible D gene (5 bases). CDR1 is SNHLY and CDR2 is FYNNEI in the germline V gene. The CDR3 is 15 residues long. Trimming took off 3 bases at V and 0 bases at J, with 9 bases between the two ends. CDR3 loop: CASSEGLFSNQPQHF. The DNA of the CDR3 is TGTGCCAGCAGTGAGGGACTGTTTAGCAATCAGCCCCAGCATTTT.

The chain combines TRBV9 with TRBJ1-1, with 9 bases aligning to TRBD1. This CDR3 region has 15 residues. Germline V gene lookup returns CDR1 SGDLS and CDR2 YYNGEE. The V gene end was trimmed by 4 bases and the J gene end by 3 bases; junction bases not matched to a gene: 7. CDR3 region: CASSPRDRAYTEAFF. The CDR3 DNA reads TGTGCCAGCAGCCCGCGGGACAGGGCCTACACTGAAGCTTTCTTT.

The V call is TRBV2, the J call TRBJ1-1; the D gene is possibly TRBD1 (6 bases). V was clipped by 8 bases and J by 1 base, with 14 bases between them. Per germline, CDR1 SNHLY and CDR2 FYNNEI. The CDR3 length is 14 residues. In DNA form, the CDR3 reads TGTGCCAGCTATGAACCACAGGGGAACACTGAAGCTTTCTTT. Its protein product is CASYEPQGNTEAFF.

The chain carries TRBV4-1 and TRBJ2-7; 8 nucleotides align to TRBD1. J was trimmed by 2 bases and V by 0 bases; bases with no gene match: 6. The germline V gene has CDR1 MGHRA and CDR2 YSYEKL. The CDR3 loop spans 16 amino acids. The CDR3 loop is CASSQDEGQEAYEQYF. The CDR3 bases are TGCGCCAGCAGCCAAGATGAGGGACAGGAAGCCTACGAGCAGTACTTC.

V gene TRBV7-9 combines with J gene TRBJ2-1; 8 positions match TRBD1. After removal of 4 bases from V and 10 bases from J, the junction contained 6 bases not matched to a gene. The germline V gene has CDR1 SEHNR and CDR2 FQNEAQ (reference sequence). The CDR3 has 13 residues. CDR3 bases: TGTGCCAGCAGCTCACAGGGGGAGAGGGAGCAGTTCTTC. Translating gives CASSSQGEREQFF. The variable domain in full, completed from reference TRBV7-9 and TRBJ2-1, reads DTGVSQNPRHKITKRGQNVTFRCDPISEHNRLYWYRQTLGQGPEFLTYFQNEAQLEKSRLLSDRFSAERPKGSFSTLEIQRTEQGDSAMYLCASSSQGEREQFFGPGTRLTVL.